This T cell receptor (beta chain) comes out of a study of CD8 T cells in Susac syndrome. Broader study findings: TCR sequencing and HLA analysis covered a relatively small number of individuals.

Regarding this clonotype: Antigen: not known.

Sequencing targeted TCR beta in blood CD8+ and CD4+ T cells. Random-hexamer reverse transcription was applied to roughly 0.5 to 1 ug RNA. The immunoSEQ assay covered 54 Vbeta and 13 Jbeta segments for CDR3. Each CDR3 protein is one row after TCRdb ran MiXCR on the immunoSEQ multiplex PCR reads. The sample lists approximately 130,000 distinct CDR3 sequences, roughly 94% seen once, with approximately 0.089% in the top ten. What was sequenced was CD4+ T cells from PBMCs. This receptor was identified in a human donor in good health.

The CDR3 DNA is TGCGCCAGCAGTCAACCCCGGGACAGGGGTGGAGAGACCCAGTACTTC. Translating it yields CASSQPRDRGGETQYF. The rearrangement uses TRBV23-1 and TRBJ2-5, with 10 bases aligning to TRBD1. TRBV23-1 is marked as an open reading frame, function uncertain. The CDR3 consists of 16 residues. With V trimmed by 2 bases and J by 4 bases, 7 bases remained unmatched.